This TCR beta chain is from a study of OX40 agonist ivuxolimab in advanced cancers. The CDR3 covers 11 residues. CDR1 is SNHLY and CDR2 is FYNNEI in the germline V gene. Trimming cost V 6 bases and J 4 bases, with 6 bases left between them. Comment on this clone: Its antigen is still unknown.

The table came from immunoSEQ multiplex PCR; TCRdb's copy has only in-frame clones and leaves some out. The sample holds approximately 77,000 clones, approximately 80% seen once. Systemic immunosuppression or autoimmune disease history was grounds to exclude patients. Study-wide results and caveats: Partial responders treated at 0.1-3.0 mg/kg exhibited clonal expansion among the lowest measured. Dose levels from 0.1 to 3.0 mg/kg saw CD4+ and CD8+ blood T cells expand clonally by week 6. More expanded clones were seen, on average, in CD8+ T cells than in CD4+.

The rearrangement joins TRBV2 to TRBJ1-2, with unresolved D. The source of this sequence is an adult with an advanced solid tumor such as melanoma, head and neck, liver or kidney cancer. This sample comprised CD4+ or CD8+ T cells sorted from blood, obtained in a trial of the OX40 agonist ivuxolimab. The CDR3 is CASRAVYGYTF. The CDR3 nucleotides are TGTGCCAGCAGGGCCGTCTATGGCTACACCTTC.